This T cell receptor beta chain stems from a study of regulatory and conventional T cells in RAG deficiency. Points from the study as a whole: Shorter CDR3s in all patient subsets; >75% Treg-Tconv overlap in Omenn.

Assay used: immunoSEQ multiplex PCR; TCRdb lists only in-frame clones, some missing. The sample has over 45,000 clones; just under 90% are singletons. About this clone: What it recognizes is unknown.

From germline, CDR1 is MNHEY and CDR2 SMNVEV (reference sequence). The CDR3 has 16 amino acids. The trim removed 0 bases at V and 5 bases at J, leaving 6 bases unmatched. Genomic DNA came from blood conventional CD4+ T cells gated CD25-low CD127-high. These data are also associated with another study on regulatory T cells. This second study says: The PCR used 52 TRBV and 13 TRBJ primers. Regulatory T cells showed the strongest V-J pair restriction and V/J gene skewing among patient repertoires.

This TCR derives from a human donor in good health. The chain employs TRBV27 and TRBJ2-7; 11 nucleotides match TRBD1. Input material: CD4+ effector T cells sorted from blood. CDR3: CASSLSRDRGMNEQYF. DNA for the CDR3: TGTGCCAGCAGTTTATCCCGGGACAGGGGGATGAACGAGCAGTACTTC.